This T cell receptor beta chain was documented in a study of T cell responses to AZD1222 COVID-19 vaccine. Sequenced by immunoSEQ multiplex PCR; TCRdb stores in-frame clones only, minus some. This sample yields approximately 61,000 clones, of which around 80% are seen a single time; roughly 27% belongs to the top ten. Findings and caveats of the study: Nearly half of spike-specific TCRs reportedly target variant regions that are unmutated in the B.1.351 and B.1.1.7 variants.

Turning to this clone: Its antigen is undetermined.

Sequences were derived from peripheral blood, sampled 28 days after the second AZD1222 dose. The sequence was collected from an adult who received the AZD1222 COVID-19 vaccine.

The CDR3 DNA is TGCGCCAGCAGCCAAGATCAACGGGGGCTTGGAGAAAAACTGTTTTTT. Its translation: CASSQDQRGLGEKLFF. The rearrangement joins TRBV4-1 to TRBJ1-4, with a weak D call TRBD1 (6 bases). CDR1 and CDR2 from the germline V gene are MGHRA and YSYEKL. Trimming removed 0 bases from V and 8 bases from J, with 16 bases in between. This CDR3 region has 16 residues.